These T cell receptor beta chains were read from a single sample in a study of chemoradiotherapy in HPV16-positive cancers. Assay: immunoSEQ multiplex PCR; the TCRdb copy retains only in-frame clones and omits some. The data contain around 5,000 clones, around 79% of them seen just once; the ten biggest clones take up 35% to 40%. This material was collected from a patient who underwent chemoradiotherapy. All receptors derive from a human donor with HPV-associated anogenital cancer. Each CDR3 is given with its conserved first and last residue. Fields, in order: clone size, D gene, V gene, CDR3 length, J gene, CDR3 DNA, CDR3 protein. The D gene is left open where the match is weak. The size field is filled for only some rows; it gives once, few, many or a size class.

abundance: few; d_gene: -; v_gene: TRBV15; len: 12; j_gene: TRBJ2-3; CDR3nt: TGTGCCACCAGCATTGGCACAGATACGCAGTATTTT; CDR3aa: CATSIGTDTQYF
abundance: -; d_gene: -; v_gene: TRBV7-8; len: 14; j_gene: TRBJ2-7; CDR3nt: TGTGCCAGCAGCTCCAGGGCCCTAAACTACGAGCAGTACTTC; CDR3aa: CASSSRALNYEQYF
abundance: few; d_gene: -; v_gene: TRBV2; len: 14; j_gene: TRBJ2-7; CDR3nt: TGTGCCAGCAGGGAGCTTGGTGCTCGTTACGAGCAGTACTTC; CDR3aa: CASRELGARYEQYF
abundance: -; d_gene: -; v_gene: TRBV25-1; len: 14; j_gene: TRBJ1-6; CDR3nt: TGTGCCAGCAGTGAATCAGGTTATAATTCACCCCTCCACTTT; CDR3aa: CASSESGYNSPLHF
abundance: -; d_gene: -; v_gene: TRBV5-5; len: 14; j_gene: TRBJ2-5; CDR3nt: TGTGCCAGCAGCCCGTTTTGGGTGAAAGAGACCCAGTACTTC; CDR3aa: CASSPFWVKETQYF
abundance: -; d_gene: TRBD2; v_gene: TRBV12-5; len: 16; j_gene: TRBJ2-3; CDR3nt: TGTGCTAGTCGAACCTTAGCGGGGGGCCTCACAGATACGCAGTATTTT; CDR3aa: CASRTLAGGLTDTQYF
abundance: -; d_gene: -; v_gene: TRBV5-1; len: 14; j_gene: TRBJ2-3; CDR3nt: TGCGCCAGCAGCTTGTATCTTGACACAGATACGCAGTATTTT; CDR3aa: CASSLYLDTDTQYF
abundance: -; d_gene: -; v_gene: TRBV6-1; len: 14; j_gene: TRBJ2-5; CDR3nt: TGTGCCAGCAGACCAGGCCCGGACCAAGAGACCCAGTACTTC; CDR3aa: CASRPGPDQETQYF
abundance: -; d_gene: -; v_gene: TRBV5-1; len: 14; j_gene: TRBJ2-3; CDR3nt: TGCGCCAGCTGGGGGGGCACTGAGACAGATACGCAGTATTTT; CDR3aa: CASWGGTETDTQYF
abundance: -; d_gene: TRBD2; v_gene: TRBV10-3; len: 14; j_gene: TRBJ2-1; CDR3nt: TGTGCCACCGTCGCCCTAGCGGATAACAATGAGCAGTTCTTC; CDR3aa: CATVALADNNEQFF